This passage covers 30 T cell receptor beta chains from one sample sequenced in a study of T cell responses to AZD1222 COVID-19 vaccine. Using immunoSEQ multiplex PCR, the repertoire was profiled, and TCRdb retains in-frame clones only, with some absent. The sample carries about 140,000 clones, around 93% recorded once. Sample: peripheral blood, taken 28 days after the second AZD1222 dose. The receptors derive from an adult who received the AZD1222 COVID-19 vaccine.

This sequence joins TRBV19 and TRBJ1-1; 8 positions agree with TRBD1. The J segment lost 8 bases and the V segment lost 3 bases, leaving 5 bases of the junction unmatched. The CDR3 totals 13 residues. Germline-derived CDR1 and CDR2 are LNHDA and SQIVND (reference sequence). CDR3 region: CASSIPRTGEAFF. The CDR3 region has the DNA TGTGCCAGTAGTATCCCCCGGACAGGGGAAGCTTTCTTT.

J is TRBJ1-5 and V is TRBV2; tentative D call: TRBD1 (5 bases). Germline assignment: CDR1 SNHLY and CDR2 FYNNEI. V lost 4 bases and J lost 10, with 14 bases in between. CDR3 size: 13 residues. The CDR3 region is CASSVGRDGPQHF. The DNA of the CDR3 is TGTGCCAGCAGTGTTGGCAGGGACGGTCCCCAGCATTTT.

The chain uses TRBV6-6 and TRBJ2-7, with D possibly being TRBD2 (6 bases). CDR1 MNHNY and CDR2 SVGAGI come from the germline V gene (reference sequence). The CDR3 consists of 14 residues. Deletions cut 8 bases from V and 7 bases from J, with 21 bases between. CDR3 nucleotides: TGTGCCAGCGAGGTCCACCACGGGGCGGGGGAGCAGTACTTC. Its translation is CASEVHHGAGEQYF.

The CDR3 here is CAWSAQVGAYNEQFF. CDR3 nucleotides: TGTGCCTGGAGTGCCCAGGTGGGAGCCTACAATGAGCAGTTCTTC. V is TRBV30 and J is TRBJ2-1; D is perhaps TRBD2 (5 bases). The CDR3 has 15 residues. V lost 1 base to trimming and J lost 2 bases, with 12 bases between them. Germline V gives CDR1 GTSNPN, CDR2 SVGIG (reference sequence).

The table lists this clone with a count of one. The chain combines TRBV10-3 with TRBJ2-7; TRBD2 matches at 11 bases. The J segment lost 2 bases and the V segment lost 8 bases, leaving 14 bases of the junction unmatched. CDR1 ENHRY and CDR2 SYGVKD come from the germline V gene. This CDR3 is built from 17 residues. CDR3 sequence reads: CAIASGTSGAITYEQYF. The CDR3 nucleotides read TGTGCCATCGCTTCCGGGACTAGCGGTGCTATAACCTACGAGCAGTACTTC.

The CDR3 loop is CASLQGARGYGYTF. CDR3 DNA sequence: TGTGCCAGCCTACAGGGGGCGCGTGGCTATGGCTACACCTTC. The chain is built from TRBV28 and TRBJ1-2; 9 bases map to TRBD1. The CDR3 sequence is 14 residues long. CDR1 and CDR2 (germline): MDHEN, SYDVKM. V was clipped by 8 bases and J by 4 bases; unmatched bases: 8.

This sequence joins TRBV11-2 and TRBJ2-7, with 15 nucleotides matching TRBD2. The CDR3 is made up of 18 amino acids. The germline gives CDR1 SGHAT, CDR2 FQNNGV. J gave up 1 base and V 4 bases, and 8 bases lay outside the gene matches. CDR3 nucleotide sequence: TGTGCCAGCAGCTACGGGGGACTAGCGGGAGGTTTATCCTACGAGCAGTACTTC. Protein: CASSYGGLAGGLSYEQYF.

The chain carries TRBV6-5 and TRBJ1-5; D unresolved. Trimming left V 4 bases short and J 2 bases short, with 6 bases between. This CDR3 region has 13 residues. The V gene's germline CDR1 is MNHEY and CDR2 SVGAGI. CDR3 sequence: CASSSYGNQPQHF. The CDR3 nucleotides are TGTGCCAGCAGTTCCTATGGCAATCAGCCCCAGCATTTT.

J is TRBJ2-2 and V is TRBV5-3; 7 bases match TRBD2. TRBV5-3 is recorded as an ORF, its role being uncertain. The CDR3 spans 17 residues. After removal of 2 bases from V and 1 base from J, the junction contained 8 bases not matched to a gene. DNA of the CDR3: TGTGCCAGAAGCTTTGTACGGGGGGAAGGGAACACCGGGGAGCTGTTTTTT. Its protein product is CARSFVRGEGNTGELFF.

The chain links TRBV2 to TRBJ2-1; 8 nucleotides line up with TRBD2. The trim removed 1 base at V and 4 bases at J, leaving 3 bases unmatched. The germline V gene has CDR1 SNHLY and CDR2 FYNNEI. The CDR3 runs 15 residues. The CDR3 nucleotides are TGTGCCAGCAGTGAAGGAACTAGCGGATACAATGAGCAGTTCTTC. Protein product: CASSEGTSGYNEQFF.

This chain uses TRBV28 with TRBJ1-2, with D perhaps TRBD1 (5 bases). Between the trimmed V and J ends, which lost 2 bases and 8 bases, there was a span of 9 bases. This CDR3 is 12 amino acids long. The germline V gene encodes CDR1 MDHEN and CDR2 SYDVKM. CDR3 nucleotides: TGTGCCAGCAGTTTAAAAGGGGTCGGCTACACCTTC. Translating gives CASSLKGVGYTF.

The V and J genes are TRBV5-1 and TRBJ2-1; D might be TRBD2 (5 bases). CDR3 length: 15 amino acids. V lost 8 bases to trimming and J lost 3 bases, with 18 bases between them. Germline CDR1 SGHRS, CDR2 YFSETQ. As DNA, the CDR3 is TGCGCCAGTAACCTCGAGGGCCAAGACTACAATGAGCAGTTCTTC. Amino acid sequence: CASNLEGQDYNEQFF.

The rearrangement joins TRBV7-2 to TRBJ2-3; D uncertain. Germline loops: CDR1 SGHTA, CDR2 FQGNSA. Trimming removed 5 bases at V and 4 bases at J, with 16 bases between. The CDR3 totals 15 residues. In nucleotides, the CDR3 is TGTGCCAGCAGCATCATCCAAAATATCCCAGATACGCAGTATTTT. Protein: CASSIIQNIPDTQYF.

The genes are TRBV27 and TRBJ1-2; TRBD1 is a possible D gene (6 bases). CDR3 length: 13 amino acids. CDR1 is MNHEY and CDR2 is SMNVEV in the germline V gene (reference sequence). V was shortened by 5 bases and J by 2 bases, with 9 bases between the two germline ends. The CDR3 loop reads CASSKTGNYGYTF. CDR3 coding DNA: TGTGCCAGCAGTAAGACAGGAAACTATGGCTACACCTTC.

The rearrangement links TRBV29-1 to TRBJ1-4; unclear D gene. V lost 8 bases and J 0 bases, leaving 19 bases between the germline ends. The CDR3 has 16 amino acids. Germline V lookup: CDR1 SQVTM, CDR2 ANQGSEA. The CDR3 loop is CSLQKSWISTNEKLFF. Written as DNA, the CDR3 is TGCAGCCTACAAAAAAGTTGGATTTCAACTAATGAAAAACTGTTTTTT.

The chain has TRBV19 and TRBJ2-7, with D perhaps being TRBD1 or TRBD2 (5 bases each). This CDR3 region has 14 residues. V was pared by 4 bases and J by 0 bases, with 10 bases between. Germline CDR1 is LNHDA and CDR2 is SQIVND (reference sequence). The DNA of the CDR3 is TGTGCCAGTAGTAAGGGGACCGACTCCTACGAGCAGTACTTC. Protein sequence: CASSKGTDSYEQYF.

The chain recombines TRBV6-6 with TRBJ2-5; maybe TRBD2 (5 bases). The V gene's germline CDR1 is MNHNY and CDR2 SVGAGI (reference sequence). This CDR3 contains 14 residues. V was shortened by 4 bases and J by 5 bases, with 14 bases between the two germline ends. The CDR3 DNA sequence: TGTGCCAGCAGTTTTGACCGGAGGCGGGAGACCCAGTACTTC. It codes for CASSFDRRRETQYF.

The chain links TRBV7-8 to TRBJ2-7; 9 bases map to TRBD2. J lost 2 bases, V lost 2 bases, and 7 bases had no gene match. The CDR3 is 16 residues long. Germline CDR1 SGHVS, CDR2 FQNEAQ. The CDR3 coding sequence is TGTGCCAGCAGCTTAACTCCTAGCGGGACCACCTACGAGCAGTACTTC. It codes for CASSLTPSGTTYEQYF. Together with reference TRBV7-8 and TRBJ2-7, the CDR3 gives the full variable domain: GAGVSQSPRYKVAKRGQDVALRCDPISGHVSLFWYQQALGQGPEFLTYFQNEAQLDKSGLPSDRFFAERPEGSVSTLKIQRTQQEDSAVYLCASSLTPSGTTYEQYFGPGTRLTVT.

The CDR3, as DNA: TGTGCCAGCAGCGTTAGGGGAATTAGGCTAGGCTACACCTTC. This translates into CASSVRGIRLGYTF. V is TRBV5-4 and J is TRBJ1-2, with D perhaps TRBD1 (5 bases). The CDR3 has 14 residues. In germline, CDR1 is SGHNT, CDR2 YYREEE (reference sequence). V lost 4 bases, J lost 8 bases, and 18 bases lay in between. The whole variable domain, filled in from reference TRBV5-4 and TRBJ1-2, reads ETGVTQSPTHLIKTRGQQVTLRCSSQSGHNTVSWYQQALGQGPQFIFQYYREEENGRGNFPPRFSGLQFPNYSSELNVNALELDDSALYLCASSVRGIRLGYTFGSGTRLTVV.

The chain employs TRBV10-3 and TRBJ1-2; D is perhaps TRBD1 (6 bases). Germline V lookup: CDR1 ENHRY, CDR2 SYGVKD. The germline V and J ends were trimmed by 4 bases and 2 bases, with 8 bases remaining between them. This CDR3 is built from 13 residues. CDR3 residues: CAISVTGNYGYTF. In DNA, the CDR3 is TGTGCCATCAGTGTGACAGGCAACTATGGCTACACCTTC.

The chain employs TRBV28 and TRBJ2-1; tentative D call: TRBD2 (5 bases). The germline gives CDR1 MDHEN, CDR2 SYDVKM. Trimming cost V 3 bases and J 6 bases, with 12 bases left between them. This CDR3 has 14 residues. The CDR3 region is CASSFRGSANEQFF. Written as DNA, the CDR3 is TGTGCCAGCAGTTTCCGGGGTAGTGCCAATGAGCAGTTCTTC.

This clone showed up just once. The CDR3 DNA sequence: TGTGCCAGCAGTTCCCTCCAGGGAAGCTCCTACAATGAGCAGTTCTTC. Protein product: CASSSLQGSSYNEQFF. The gene calls are TRBV6-2 or TRBV6-3 and TRBJ2-1; D perhaps matches TRBD1 (5 bases). Trimming shortened V by 4 bases and J by 0 bases, and 13 bases separated the two germline ends. CDR1 is MNHEY and CDR2 is SVGEGT in the germline V gene. The CDR3 is 16 residues long.

The rearrangement links TRBV28 to TRBJ1-1; no firm D call. Between the trimmed V and J ends, which lost 3 bases and 0 bases, there was a span of 14 bases. Per germline, CDR1 MDHEN and CDR2 SYDVKM. This CDR3 spans 16 amino acids. The CDR3 protein is CASSFSLKTVNTEAFF. Here the CDR3 DNA reads TGTGCCAGCAGTTTCTCCCTCAAAACAGTGAACACTGAAGCTTTCTTT.

This sequence joins TRBV24-1 and TRBJ2-4; D ambiguous. This CDR3 region has 15 residues. Germline V gene sequence: CDR1 KGHDR, CDR2 SFDVKD. The V end lost 3 bases, the J end lost 3 bases, and 11 bases lay between the germline ends. The CDR3, as DNA: TGTGCCACCAGTGATGCAGGCTCGGGCAAAAACATTCAGTACTTC. It encodes CATSDAGSGKNIQYF.

The chain couples TRBV7-2 to TRBJ2-7, with D perhaps TRBD2 (6 bases). There are 14 residues in the CDR3. The V gene lost 0 bases and the J gene lost 3 bases, with 9 bases spanning the gap. The germline V gene encodes CDR1 SGHTA and CDR2 FQGNSA. The CDR3 here is CASSLAAEGYEQYF. Here the CDR3 DNA reads TGTGCCAGCAGCTTAGCGGCGGAGGGCTACGAGCAGTACTTC. The variable domain in full, completed from reference TRBV7-2 and TRBJ2-7, reads GAGVSQSPSNKVTEKGKDVELRCDPISGHTALYWYRQSLGQGLEFLIYFQGNSAPDKSGLPSDRFSAERTGGSVSTLTIQRTQQEDSAVYLCASSLAAEGYEQYFGPGTRLTVT.

The genes are TRBV2 and TRBJ2-5; 11 bases map to TRBD2. The germline V gene has CDR1 SNHLY and CDR2 FYNNEI. The V and J ends lost 4 bases and 5 bases, in that order; junction bases with no gene match: 6. The CDR3 consists of 15 residues. In nucleotides, the CDR3 is TGTGCCAGCAGTGTACTAGCGGGAGAATCTGAGACCCAGTACTTC. The encoded protein is CASSVLAGESETQYF.

This chain uses TRBV19 with TRBJ1-1; D is ambiguous. CDR1 is LNHDA, CDR2 SQIVND, per germline (reference sequence). The V end lost 2 bases, the J end lost 1 base, and 8 bases lay between the germline ends. The CDR3 sequence is 14 residues long. The CDR3 DNA reads as TGTGCCAGTAGTATAAGGGTAGGGAACACTGAAGCTTTCTTT. It codes for CASSIRVGNTEAFF.

The table lists this clone with a few counts. The rearrangement uses TRBV4-1 and TRBJ2-2, with no clear D. CDR1 and CDR2 (germline): MGHRA, YSYEKL. The CDR3 runs to 15 residues. V lost 2 bases and J 5 bases, leaving 12 bases between the germline ends. The DNA of the CDR3 is TGCGCCAGCAGCCAACCCTGGGCGGAGACCGGGGAGCTGTTTTTT. It specifies CASSQPWAETGELFF.

This chain joins TRBV6-6 and TRBJ2-3, with a tentative D call TRBD2 (5 bases). V was cut by 6 bases and J by 2 bases, with 15 bases left in between. Looked up from germline, CDR1 is MNHNY and CDR2 is SVGAGI (reference sequence). The CDR3 extends over 15 amino acids. The CDR3: CASRKRGSVTDTQYF. As DNA, the CDR3 is TGTGCCAGCAGGAAACGTGGGAGCGTCACAGATACGCAGTATTTT.

The chain is built from TRBV29-1 and TRBJ2-7, with D uncertain. CDR1 is SQVTM, CDR2 ANQGSEA, per germline. CDR3 length equals 13 residues. V was pared by 4 bases and J by 2 bases, with 12 bases between. This CDR3 is CSVAPSLTYEQYF. The CDR3 DNA follows: TGCAGCGTTGCGCCATCACTGACCTACGAGCAGTACTTC.